One sample yielded the 6 T cell receptor beta chains listed below, sequenced in a study of T cell repertoires in cytomegalovirus infection (dated by TCRdb to the late 2010s). Data came from an Illumina HiSeq 1500. The public sequencing data were trimmed at Q25 with fastp and processed into clonotypes with MiXCR by TCRdb, which kept only in-frame beta chains. Records with the same CDR3 protein are collapsed into one entry carrying the most frequent genes and DNA. The sample table records some 280,000 distinct CDR3 sequences; roughly an eighth of these occur just once. The top ten clonotypes cover around 9.5% of the sample. Source material: PBMCs. The receptor source for this set is a human donor in good health (CMV status not recorded). Some clones in this sample may be carry-over from other donors' samples.

The genes are TRBV20-1 and TRBJ2-7; a weak D match, TRBD2 (5 bases). The CDR3 length is 11 residues. V lost 6 bases, J lost 3 bases, and 9 bases lay in between. Germline-derived CDR1 and CDR2 are DFQATT and SNEGSKA (reference sequence). CDR3 nucleotides: TGCAGTGCCCTTGGGAGCTACGAGCAGTACTTC. Its translation is CSALGSYEQYF.

This clonotype was counted between two and nine times. The rearrangement uses TRBV29-1 and TRBJ1-1, with D hard to call. Germline V lookup: CDR1 SQVTM, CDR2 ANQGSEA. The CDR3 extends over 12 amino acids. The CDR3: CSGSAVGTEAFF. CDR3 nucleotides: TGCAGTGGATCGGCCGTGGGCACTGAAGCTTTCTTT.

This clonotype has more than one count but fewer than ten. The chain uses TRBV6-6 and TRBJ1-1; 7 bases match TRBD1. Unmatched junction bases numbered 6, after V lost 0 bases and J lost 2 bases. In germline, CDR1 is MNHNY, CDR2 SVGAGI (reference sequence). This CDR3 comprises 16 residues. DNA of the CDR3: TGTGCCAGCAGTTACTCAGGGGGCGCTTTAAACACTGAAGCTTTCTTT. Residues: CASSYSGGALNTEAFF.

This clonotype was seen a handful of times. The V gene is TRBV29-1, the J gene TRBJ2-1; D may be TRBD1 (6 bases). In germline, CDR1 is SQVTM, CDR2 ANQGSEA. The CDR3 runs to 14 residues. The V and J ends lost 6 bases and 3 bases respectively, with 15 bases between them. The CDR3 DNA reads as TGCAGCGTAAACCCGGGACACAACTACAATGAGCAGTTCTTC. It specifies CSVNPGHNYNEQFF.

The rearrangement joins TRBV4-1 to TRBJ1-1; D not certain. Germline V gene lookup returns CDR1 MGHRA and CDR2 YSYEKL. CDR3 size: 15 residues. V was trimmed by 3 bases and J by 4 bases, leaving 15 bases between them. The CDR3 region has the DNA TGCGCCAGCAGCCAGTTTCAGGAAGGCCTCACTGAAGCTTTCTTT. The encoded protein is CASSQFQEGLTEAFF.

This clonotype was observed at least ten times. This sequence joins TRBV20-1 and TRBJ2-2; TRBD2 agrees at 13 bases. Germline V gene sequence: CDR1 DFQATT, CDR2 SNEGSKA (reference sequence). The CDR3 is 16 residues long. V lost 6 bases and J lost 5; bases outside the gene matches: 9. CDR3 bases: TGCAGTGCACCAGGACTAGCGGGAGTTAGAACCGGGGAGCTGTTTTTT. Its protein is CSAPGLAGVRTGELFF.